Reported below is one T cell receptor beta chain. These data are taken from a study of CXCR3-negative and CXCR3-positive naive CD8 T cells. UMI-tagged TRB cDNA libraries were built via 5' RACE. From its re-call of the 5' RACE reads, TCRdb lists each CDR3 protein once, without DNA. This table holds 150,000 or so distinct CDR3 sequences. The sequencing sample was made of naive CXCR3- CD8+ T cells from blood. Documented subset: CD45RO-CCR7+CD27+CD95- naive CD8+ T cells lacking CXCR3 (TNR3-). The receptor was derived from a human donor in good health. Some clones in this sample may be carry-over from other donors' samples.

The CDR3 here is CASRNRANEKLFF. The chain carries TRBV7-9 and TRBJ1-4. The CDR3 has 13 amino acids. Germline lookup yields CDR1 SEHNR and CDR2 FQNEAQ (reference sequence).